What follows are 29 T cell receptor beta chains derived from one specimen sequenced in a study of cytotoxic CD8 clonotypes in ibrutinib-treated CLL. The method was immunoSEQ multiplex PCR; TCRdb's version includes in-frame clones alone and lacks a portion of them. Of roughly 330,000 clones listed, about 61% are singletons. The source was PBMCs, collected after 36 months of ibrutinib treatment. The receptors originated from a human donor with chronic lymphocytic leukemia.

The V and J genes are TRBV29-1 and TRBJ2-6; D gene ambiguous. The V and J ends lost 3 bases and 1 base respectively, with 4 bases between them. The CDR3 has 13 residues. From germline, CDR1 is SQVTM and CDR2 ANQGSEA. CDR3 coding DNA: TGCAGCGTTGATCCGTCTGGGGCCAACGTCCTGACTTTC. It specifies CSVDPSGANVLTF.

The DNA for the CDR3 is TGTGCCAGCAGTTGGTCGGGGGGTTACGAGCAGTACTTC. Translating gives CASSWSGGYEQYF. The chain employs TRBV6-6 and TRBJ2-7, with 7 nucleotides matching TRBD2. J gave up 4 bases and V 4 bases, and 4 bases lay outside the gene matches. The germline V gene has CDR1 MNHNY and CDR2 SVGAGI (reference sequence). CDR3 length: 13 residues.

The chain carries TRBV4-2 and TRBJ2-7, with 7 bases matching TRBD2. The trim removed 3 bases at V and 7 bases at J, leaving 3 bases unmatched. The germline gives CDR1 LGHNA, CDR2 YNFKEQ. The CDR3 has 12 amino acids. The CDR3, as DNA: TGTGCCAGCAGCCAGGGGGGGTGGGAGCAGTACTTC. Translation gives CASSQGGWEQYF.

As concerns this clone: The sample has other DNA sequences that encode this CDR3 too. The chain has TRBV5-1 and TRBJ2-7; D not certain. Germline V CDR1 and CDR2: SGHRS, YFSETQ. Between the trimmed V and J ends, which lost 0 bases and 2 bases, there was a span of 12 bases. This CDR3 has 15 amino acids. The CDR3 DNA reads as TGCGCCAGCAGCTTGGATCCCGGACCCACCTACGAGCAGTACTTC. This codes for CASSLDPGPTYEQYF.

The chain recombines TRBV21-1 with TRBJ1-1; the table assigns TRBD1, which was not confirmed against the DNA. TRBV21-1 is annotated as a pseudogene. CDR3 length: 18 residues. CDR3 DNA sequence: TGTGCCAGCAGCAAAGCGGGAGGGACAGGGGGCTTGAACACTGAAGCTTTCTTT. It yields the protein CASSKAGGTGGLNTEAFF.

CDR3 DNA: TGCAGCGTTGAAGGTGGCGGACTCACCGGGGAGCTGTTTTTT. This encodes CSVEGGGLTGELFF. The V and J genes are TRBV29-1 and TRBJ2-2; D possibly corresponds to TRBD2 (5 bases). CDR1 and CDR2 (germline): SQVTM, ANQGSEA. The V gene lost 1 base and the J gene lost 4 bases, with 10 bases spanning the gap. This CDR3 is built from 14 residues.

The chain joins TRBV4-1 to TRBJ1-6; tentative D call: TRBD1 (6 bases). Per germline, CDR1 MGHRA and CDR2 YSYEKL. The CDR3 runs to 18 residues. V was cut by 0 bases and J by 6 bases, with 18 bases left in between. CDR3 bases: TGCGCCAGCAGCCAAGATCGGAGGGGGGCGTTCAGTAATTCACCCCTCCACTTT. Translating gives CASSQDRRGAFSNSPLHF.

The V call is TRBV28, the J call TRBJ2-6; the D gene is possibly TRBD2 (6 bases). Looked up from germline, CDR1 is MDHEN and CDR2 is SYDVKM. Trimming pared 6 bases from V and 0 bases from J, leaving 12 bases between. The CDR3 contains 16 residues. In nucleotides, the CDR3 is TGTGCCAGCAGGCGCGCCGGGGGCTCTGGGGCCAACGTCCTGACTTTC. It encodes CASRRAGGSGANVLTF. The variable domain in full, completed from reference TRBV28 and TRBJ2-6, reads DVKVTQSSRYLVKRTGEKVFLECVQDMDHENMFWYRQDPGLGLRLIYFSYDVKMKEKGDIPEGYSVSREKKERFSLILESASTNQTSMYLCASRRAGGSGANVLTFGAGSRLTVL.

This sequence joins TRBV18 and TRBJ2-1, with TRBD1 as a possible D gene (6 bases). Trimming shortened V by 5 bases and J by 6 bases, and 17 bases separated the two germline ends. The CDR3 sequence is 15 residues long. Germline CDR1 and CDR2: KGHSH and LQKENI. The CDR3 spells CASSRMDSGINEQFF. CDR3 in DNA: TGTGCCAGCTCAAGGATGGACAGTGGGATCAATGAGCAGTTCTTC. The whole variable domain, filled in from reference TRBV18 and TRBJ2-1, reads NAGVMQNPRHLVRRRGQEARLRCSPMKGHSHVYWYRQLPEEGLKFMVYLQKENIIDESGMPKERFSAEFPKEGPSILRIQQVVRGDSAAYFCASSRMDSGINEQFFGPGTRLTVL.

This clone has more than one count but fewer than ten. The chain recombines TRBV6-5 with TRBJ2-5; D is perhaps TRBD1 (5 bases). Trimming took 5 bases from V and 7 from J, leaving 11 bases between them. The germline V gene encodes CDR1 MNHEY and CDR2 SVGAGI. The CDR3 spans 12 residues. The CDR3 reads CASSPQGATQYF. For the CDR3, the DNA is TGTGCCAGCAGTCCCCAGGGTGCGACCCAGTACTTC.

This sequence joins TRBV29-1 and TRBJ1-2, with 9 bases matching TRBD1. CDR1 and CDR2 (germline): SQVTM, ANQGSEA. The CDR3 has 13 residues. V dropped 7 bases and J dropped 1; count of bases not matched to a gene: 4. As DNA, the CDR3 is TGCAGCGCTACAGGGGGCCATAACTATGGCTACACCTTC. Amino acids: CSATGGHNYGYTF.

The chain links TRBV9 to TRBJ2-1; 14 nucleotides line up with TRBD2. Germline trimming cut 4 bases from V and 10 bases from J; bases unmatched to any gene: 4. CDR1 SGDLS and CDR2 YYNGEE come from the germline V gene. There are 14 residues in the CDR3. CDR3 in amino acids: CASSPGTSGGEQFF. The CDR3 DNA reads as TGTGCCAGCAGCCCTGGGACTAGCGGGGGAGAGCAGTTCTTC.

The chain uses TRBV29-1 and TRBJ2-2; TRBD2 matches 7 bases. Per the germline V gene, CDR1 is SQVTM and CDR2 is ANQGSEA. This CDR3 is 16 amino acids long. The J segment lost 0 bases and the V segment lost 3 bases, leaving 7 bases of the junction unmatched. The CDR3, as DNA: TGCAGCGTTGACGGGGTAGCGGGTTCGAACACCGGGGAGCTGTTTTTT. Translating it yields CSVDGVAGSNTGELFF.

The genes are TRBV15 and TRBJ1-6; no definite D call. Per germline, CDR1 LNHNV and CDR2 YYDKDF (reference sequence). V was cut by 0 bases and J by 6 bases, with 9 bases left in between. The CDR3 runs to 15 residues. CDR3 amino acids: CATSRDGQLNSPLHF. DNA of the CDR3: TGTGCCACCAGCAGAGATGGCCAGCTTAATTCACCCCTCCACTTT.

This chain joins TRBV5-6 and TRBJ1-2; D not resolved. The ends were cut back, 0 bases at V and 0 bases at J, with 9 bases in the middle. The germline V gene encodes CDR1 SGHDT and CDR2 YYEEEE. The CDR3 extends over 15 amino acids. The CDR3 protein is CASSLEQTANYGYTF. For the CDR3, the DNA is TGTGCCAGCAGCTTGGAACAGACCGCTAACTATGGCTACACCTTC. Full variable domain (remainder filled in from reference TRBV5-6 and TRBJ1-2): DAGVTQSPTHLIKTRGQQVTLRCSPKSGHDTVSWYQQALGQGPQFIFQYYEEEERQRGNFPDRFSGHQFPNYSSELNVNALLLGDSALYLCASSLEQTANYGYTFGSGTRLTVV.

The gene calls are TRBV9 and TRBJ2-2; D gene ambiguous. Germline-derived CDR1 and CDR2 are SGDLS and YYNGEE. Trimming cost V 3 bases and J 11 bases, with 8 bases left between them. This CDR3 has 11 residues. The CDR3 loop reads CASSGVNELFF. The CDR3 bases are TGTGCCAGCAGCGGAGTCAATGAGCTGTTTTTT.

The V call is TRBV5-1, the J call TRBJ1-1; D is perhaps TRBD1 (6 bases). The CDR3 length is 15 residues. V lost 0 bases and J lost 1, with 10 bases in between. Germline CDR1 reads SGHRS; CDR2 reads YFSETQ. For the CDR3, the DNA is TGCGCCAGCAGCTTGGAACCGGGGGCGAACACTGAAGCTTTCTTT. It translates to CASSLEPGANTEAFF.

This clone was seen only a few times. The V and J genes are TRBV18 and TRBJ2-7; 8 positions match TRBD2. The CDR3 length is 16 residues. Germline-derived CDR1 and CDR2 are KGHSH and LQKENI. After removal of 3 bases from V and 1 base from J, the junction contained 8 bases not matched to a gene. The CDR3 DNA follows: TGTGCCAGCTCACCGCTAGCGGGCCCGCTATCCTACGAGCAGTACTTC. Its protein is CASSPLAGPLSYEQYF.

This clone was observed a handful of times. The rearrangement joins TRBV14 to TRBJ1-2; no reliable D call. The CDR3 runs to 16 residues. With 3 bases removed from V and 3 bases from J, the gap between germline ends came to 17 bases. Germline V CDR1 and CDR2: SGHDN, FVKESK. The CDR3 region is CASSQEGPLGDYGYTF. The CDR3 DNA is TGTGCCAGCAGCCAGGAGGGTCCGCTCGGAGACTATGGCTACACCTTC.

CDR3 sequence (DNA): TGCAGCGCGCTACAGGGAGCTAATGAAAAACTGTTTTTT. Protein sequence: CSALQGANEKLFF. The chain has TRBV29-1 and TRBJ1-4, with D possibly being TRBD1 (6 bases). CDR3 length equals 13 residues. The ends were cut back, 7 bases at V and 3 bases at J, with 12 bases in the middle. Germline CDR1 is SQVTM and CDR2 is ANQGSEA.

CDR3 nucleotide sequence: TGTGCCAGCAGTCCTCGGACTGCCGGTGGAGAGACCCAGTACTTC. Translating gives CASSPRTAGGETQYF. The rearrangement joins TRBV5-4 to TRBJ2-5, with D tentatively TRBD2 (5 bases). The length of the CDR3 is 15 residues. Germline V gives CDR1 SGHNT, CDR2 YYREEE (reference sequence). Deletions cut 5 bases from V and 4 bases from J, with 18 bases between.

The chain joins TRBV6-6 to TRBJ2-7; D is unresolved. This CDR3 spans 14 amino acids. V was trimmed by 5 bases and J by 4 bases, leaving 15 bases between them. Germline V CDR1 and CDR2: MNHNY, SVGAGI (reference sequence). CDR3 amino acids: CASSARRVAYEQYF. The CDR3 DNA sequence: TGTGCCAGCAGTGCCCGAAGGGTCGCTTACGAGCAGTACTTC.

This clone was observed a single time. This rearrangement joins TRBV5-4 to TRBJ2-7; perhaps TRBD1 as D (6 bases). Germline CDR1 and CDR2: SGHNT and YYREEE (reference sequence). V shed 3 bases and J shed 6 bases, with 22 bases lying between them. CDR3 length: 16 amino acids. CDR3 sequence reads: CASSWGSGHLRAEQYF. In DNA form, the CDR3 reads TGTGCCAGCAGCTGGGGATCGGGACACCTTCGGGCCGAGCAGTACTTC. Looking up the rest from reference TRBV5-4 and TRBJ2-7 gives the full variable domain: ETGVTQSPTHLIKTRGQQVTLRCSSQSGHNTVSWYQQALGQGPQFIFQYYREEENGRGNFPPRFSGLQFPNYSSELNVNALELDDSALYLCASSWGSGHLRAEQYFGPGTRLTVT.

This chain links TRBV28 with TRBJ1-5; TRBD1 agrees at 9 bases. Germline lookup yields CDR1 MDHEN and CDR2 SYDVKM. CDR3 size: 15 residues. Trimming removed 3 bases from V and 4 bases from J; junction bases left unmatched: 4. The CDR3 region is CASSLHGQGNQPQHF. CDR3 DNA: TGTGCCAGCAGTTTGCATGGACAGGGGAATCAGCCCCAGCATTTT. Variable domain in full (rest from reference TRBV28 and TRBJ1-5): DVKVTQSSRYLVKRTGEKVFLECVQDMDHENMFWYRQDPGLGLRLIYFSYDVKMKEKGDIPEGYSVSREKKERFSLILESASTNQTSMYLCASSLHGQGNQPQHFGDGTRLSIL.

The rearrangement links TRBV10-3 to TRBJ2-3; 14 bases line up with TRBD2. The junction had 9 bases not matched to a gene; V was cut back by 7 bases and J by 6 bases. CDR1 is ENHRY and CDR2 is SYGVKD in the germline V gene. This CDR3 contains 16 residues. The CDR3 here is CAINPGTSGSGDTQYF. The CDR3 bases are TGTGCCATCAATCCTGGGACTAGCGGGAGTGGGGATACGCAGTATTTT.

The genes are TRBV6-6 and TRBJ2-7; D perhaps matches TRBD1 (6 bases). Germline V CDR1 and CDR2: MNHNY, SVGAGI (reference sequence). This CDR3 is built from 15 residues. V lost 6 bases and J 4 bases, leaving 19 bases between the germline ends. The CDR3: CASSKDGPRGYEQYF. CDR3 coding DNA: TGTGCCAGCAGCAAAGACGGGCCGAGGGGGTACGAGCAGTACTTC.

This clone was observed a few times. The CDR3 here is CASMFTTDTQYF. The CDR3 nucleotides are TGTGCCAGCATGTTCACCACAGATACGCAGTATTTT. V gene TRBV28 combines with J gene TRBJ2-3; D gene ambiguous. The CDR3 extends over 12 amino acids. V lost 7 bases to trimming and J lost 2 bases, with 7 bases between them. The germline V gene encodes CDR1 MDHEN and CDR2 SYDVKM.

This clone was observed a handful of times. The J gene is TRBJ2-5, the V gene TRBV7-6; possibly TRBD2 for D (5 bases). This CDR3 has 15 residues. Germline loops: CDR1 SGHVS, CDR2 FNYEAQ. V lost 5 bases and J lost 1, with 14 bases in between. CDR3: CASSPLFGVQETQYF. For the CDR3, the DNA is TGTGCCAGCAGCCCTCTTTTCGGGGTCCAAGAGACCCAGTACTTC. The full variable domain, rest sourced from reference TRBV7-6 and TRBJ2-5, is GAGVSQSPRYKVTKRGQDVALRCDPISGHVSLYWYRQALGQGPEFLTYFNYEAQQDKSGLPNDRFSAERPEGSISTLTIQRTEQRDSAMYRCASSPLFGVQETQYFGPGTRLLVL.

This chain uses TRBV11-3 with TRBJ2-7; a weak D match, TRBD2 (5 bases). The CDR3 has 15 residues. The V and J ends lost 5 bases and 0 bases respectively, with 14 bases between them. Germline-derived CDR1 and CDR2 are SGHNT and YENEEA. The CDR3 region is CASSPQGRGSYEQYF. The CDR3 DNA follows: TGTGCCAGCAGCCCCCAAGGGAGAGGCTCCTACGAGCAGTACTTC.